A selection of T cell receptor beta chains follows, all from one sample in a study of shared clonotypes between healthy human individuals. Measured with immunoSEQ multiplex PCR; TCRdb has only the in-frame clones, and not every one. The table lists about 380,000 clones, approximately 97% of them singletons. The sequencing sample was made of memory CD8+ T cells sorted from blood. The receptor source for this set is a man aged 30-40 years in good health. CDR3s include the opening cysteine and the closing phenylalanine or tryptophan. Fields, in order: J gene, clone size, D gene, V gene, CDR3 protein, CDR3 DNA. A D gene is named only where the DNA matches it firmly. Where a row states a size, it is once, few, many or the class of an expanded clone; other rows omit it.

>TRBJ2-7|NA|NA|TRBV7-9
CASSFGELSYEQYF
TGTGCCAGCAGCTTCGGGGAGTTATCCTACGAGCAGTACTTC
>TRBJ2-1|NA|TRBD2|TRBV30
CAWSVRTSGRGNEQFF
TGTGCCTGGAGTGTAAGGACTAGCGGGAGGGGAAATGAGCAGTTCTTC
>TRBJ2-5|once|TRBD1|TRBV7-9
CASSPDRGDLYQETQYF
TGTGCCAGCAGCCCGGACAGGGGGGACTTGTACCAAGAGACCCAGTACTTC
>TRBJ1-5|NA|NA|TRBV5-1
CASSETGAQPQHF
TGCGCCAGCAGTGAAACAGGTGCTCAGCCCCAGCATTTT
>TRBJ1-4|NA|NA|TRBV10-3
CAISEAGDEKLFF
TGTGCCATCAGTGAGGCTGGGGACGAAAAACTGTTTTTT
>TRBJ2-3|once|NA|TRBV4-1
CASSRTPTDTQYF
TGCGCCAGCAGCCGGACTCCCACAGATACGCAGTATTTT
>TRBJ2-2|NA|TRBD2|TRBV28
CASSLTSGSTGELFF
TGTGCCAGCAGTTTAACTAGCGGGAGCACCGGGGAGCTGTTTTTT
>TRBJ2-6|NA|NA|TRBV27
CASSKRSGANVLTF
TGTGCCAGCAGTAAAAGGTCTGGGGCCAACGTCCTGACTTTC
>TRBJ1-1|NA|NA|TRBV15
CATSRRPGFGNTEAFF
TGTGCCACCAGCAGACGCCCAGGGTTTGGGAACACTGAAGCTTTCTTT
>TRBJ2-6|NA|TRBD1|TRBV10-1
CASIRDSNSGANVLTF
TGCGCCAGCATCCGGGACAGCAACTCTGGGGCCAACGTCCTGACTTTC
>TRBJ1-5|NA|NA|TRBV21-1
CASSKDTDCGGNQPQHF
TGTGCCAGCAGCAAAGACACAGACTGTGGAGGCAATCAGCCCCAGCATTTT
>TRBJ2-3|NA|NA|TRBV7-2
CATRRTSDTQYF
TGTGCCACGAGACGGACGTCGGATACGCAGTATTTT
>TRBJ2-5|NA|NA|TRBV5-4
CASSLDTTGETQYF
TGTGCCAGCAGCTTGGACACTACGGGGGAGACCCAGTACTTC
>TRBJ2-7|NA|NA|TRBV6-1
CASREGVPYYEQYF
TGTGCCAGCAGAGAGGGAGTCCCCTACTACGAGCAGTACTTC
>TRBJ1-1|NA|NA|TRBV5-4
CASSLYGGFGEAFF
TGTGCCAGCAGCTTGTATGGGGGGTTTGGTGAAGCTTTCTTT
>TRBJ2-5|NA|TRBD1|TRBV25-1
CASSEWGQRETQYF
TGTGCCAGCAGTGAATGGGGACAGAGGGAGACCCAGTACTTC
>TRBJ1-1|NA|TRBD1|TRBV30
CAWIPDRGNTEAFF
TGTGCCTGGATTCCCGACAGGGGGAACACTGAAGCTTTCTTT
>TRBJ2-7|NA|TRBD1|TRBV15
CATSRVPRDSSYEQYF
TGTGCCACCAGCAGAGTCCCCCGGGACAGCTCCTACGAGCAGTACTTC
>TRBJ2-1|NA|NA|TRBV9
CASSGTVYNEQFF
TGTGCCAGCAGCGGGACAGTTTACAATGAGCAGTTCTTC
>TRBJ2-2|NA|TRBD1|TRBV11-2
CASTFGTGSTGELFF
TGTGCCAGCACCTTCGGGACAGGGAGTACCGGGGAGCTGTTTTTT
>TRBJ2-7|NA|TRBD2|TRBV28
CASSLYHFLGTSGPYEQYF
TGTGCCAGCAGTTTATACCACTTCCTTGGGACTAGCGGGCCCTACGAGCAGTACTTC
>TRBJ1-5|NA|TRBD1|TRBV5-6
CASSWRGDRGDQPQHF
TGTGCCAGCAGCTGGCGGGGTGACAGGGGGGATCAGCCCCAGCATTTT
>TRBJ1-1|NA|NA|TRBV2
CASSEYPSLNTEAFF
TGTGCCAGCAGTGAATATCCATCTTTGAACACTGAAGCTTTCTTT
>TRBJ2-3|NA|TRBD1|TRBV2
CASTGQDTDTQYF
TGTGCCAGCACTGGACAGGACACAGATACGCAGTATTTT
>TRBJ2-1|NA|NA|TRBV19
CASSIAPPYNEQFF
TGTGCCAGTAGTATAGCCCCCCCCTACAATGAGCAGTTCTTC
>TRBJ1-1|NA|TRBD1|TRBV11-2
CASSWTGTVNTEAFF
TGTGCCAGCAGCTGGACCGGGACAGTTAACACTGAAGCTTTCTTT
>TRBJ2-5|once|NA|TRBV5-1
CASNYGTGAQETQYF
TGCGCCAGCAACTATGGTACCGGGGCCCAAGAGACCCAGTACTTC
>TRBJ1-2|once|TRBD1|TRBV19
CASSVVSTGDYGYTF
TGTGCCAGTAGCGTCGTTTCGACAGGGGATTATGGCTACACCTTC
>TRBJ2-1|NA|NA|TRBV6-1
CASSEVGGDEQFF
TGTGCCAGCAGTGAAGTAGGTGGGGATGAGCAGTTCTTC
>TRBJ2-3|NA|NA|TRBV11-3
CASSLGTSTDTQYF
TGTGCCAGCAGCCTTGGGACTAGCACAGATACGCAGTATTTT
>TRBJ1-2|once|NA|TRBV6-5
CASSLHGTDYGYTF
TGTGCCAGCAGTCTGCACGGAACAGACTATGGCTACACCTTC
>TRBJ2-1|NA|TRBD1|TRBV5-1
CASSAQTGNEQFF
TGCGCCAGCAGCGCGCAGACAGGGAATGAGCAGTTCTTC
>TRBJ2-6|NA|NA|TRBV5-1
CASSSPGANVLTF
TGCGCCAGCAGCTCCCCGGGGGCCAACGTCCTGACTTTC
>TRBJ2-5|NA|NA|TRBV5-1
CASKTQGGETQYF
TGCGCCAGCAAAACCCAGGGAGGAGAGACCCAGTACTTC
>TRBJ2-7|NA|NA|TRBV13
CASSLLSGVGGGGPTYEQYF
TGTGCCAGCAGCTTACTCTCTGGAGTGGGCGGCGGCGGCCCCACCTACGAGCAGTACTTC
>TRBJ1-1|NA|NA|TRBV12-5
CASGPGPNTEAFF
TGTGCTAGTGGTCCGGGCCCTAACACTGAAGCTTTCTTT
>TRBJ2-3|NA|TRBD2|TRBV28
CASSSSGGSGGTQYF
TGTGCCAGCAGTTCCAGCGGGGGCAGTGGGGGTACGCAGTATTTT
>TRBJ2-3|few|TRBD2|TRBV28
CASSLAGGTQYF
TGTGCCAGCAGTTTAGCGGGAGGTACGCAGTATTTT
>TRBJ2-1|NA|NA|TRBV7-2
CASSRLSNAGGYNEQFF
TGTGCCAGCAGCCGACTCTCCAACGCCGGGGGCTACAATGAGCAGTTCTTC
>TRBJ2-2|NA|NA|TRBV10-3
CATSPTGELFF
TGTGCCACCTCCCCCACCGGGGAGCTGTTTTTT
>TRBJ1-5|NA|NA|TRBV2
CASGGYGQPQHF
TGTGCCAGCGGAGGTTACGGTCAGCCCCAGCATTTT
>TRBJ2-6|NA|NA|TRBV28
CASSFRRPGANVLTF
TGTGCCAGCAGTTTCAGAAGACCTGGGGCCAACGTCCTGACTTTC
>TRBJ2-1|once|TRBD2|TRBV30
CAWSGVSGGSSYNEQFF
TGTGCCTGGAGTGGGGTTAGCGGGGGGAGCTCCTACAATGAGCAGTTCTTC
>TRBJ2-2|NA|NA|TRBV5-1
CASSLNTGELFF
TGCGCCAGCAGCTTGAACACCGGGGAGCTGTTTTTT
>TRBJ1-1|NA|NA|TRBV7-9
CASSLMSTEAFF
TGTGCCAGCAGCCTGATGAGCACTGAAGCTTTCTTT
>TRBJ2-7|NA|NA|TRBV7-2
CASSLVMGFSYEQYF
TGTGCCAGCAGCTTAGTGATGGGATTCTCCTACGAGCAGTACTTC
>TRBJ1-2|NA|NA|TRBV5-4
CASSSTGQVYGYTF
TGTGCCAGCAGCTCGACAGGCCAGGTCTATGGCTACACCTTC
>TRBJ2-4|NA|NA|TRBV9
CASSSGPKNIQYF
TGTGCCAGCAGCTCAGGTCCCAAAAACATTCAGTACTTC
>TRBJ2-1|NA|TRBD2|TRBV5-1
CASSSAGTSGRSSYNEQFF
TGCGCCAGCAGCTCTGCCGGGACTAGCGGGCGGAGCTCCTACAATGAGCAGTTCTTC
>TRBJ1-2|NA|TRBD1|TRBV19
CASSMGQNYGYTF
TGTGCCAGTAGTATGGGACAGAACTATGGCTACACCTTC
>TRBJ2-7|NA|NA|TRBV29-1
CSVTGTSTEQYF
TGCAGCGTCACAGGGACTTCCACGGAGCAGTACTTC
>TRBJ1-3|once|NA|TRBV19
CASSIQGRGGNTIYF
TGTGCCAGTAGTATCCAGGGACGCGGGGGAAACACCATATATTTT